One sample yielded the 5 T cell receptor beta chains listed below, sequenced in a study of T cells in women clearing cervical HPV infection. The method was immunoSEQ multiplex PCR; TCRdb's version includes in-frame clones alone and lacks a portion of them. The sample shows 20,000 to 25,000 clones, and roughly 25% sits with its ten largest clones. Sequenced material: blood buffy coat. Source of these receptors: a woman aged 18 to 75 with a cervical HPV16 infection that either progressed to CIN3+ or cleared (not recorded which).

Remarks on this clone: The CDR3 goes on 3 residues after the read ends, and that part is filled in from the germline J gene. The V and J genes are TRBV7-6 and TRBJ2-7, with 8 nucleotides matching TRBD1. V lost 6 bases and J lost 4; bases outside the gene matches: 14. CDR1 is SGHVS, CDR2 FNYEAQ, per germline. This CDR3 is built from 16 residues. The covered CDR3 bases are TGTGCCAGCAGTCGTACTCCCGGGACAGGCTTATACGAG. Translating it yields CASSRTPGTGLYE. The whole CDR3 protein is CASSRTPGTGLYEQYF. Together with reference TRBV7-6 and TRBJ2-7, the CDR3 gives the full variable domain: GAGVSQSPRYKVTKRGQDVALRCDPISGHVSLYWYRQALGQGPEFLTYFNYEAQQDKSGLPNDRFSAERPEGSISTLTIQRTEQRDSAMYRCASSRTPGTGLYEQYFGPGTRLTVT.

Comment on this clone: The read ends 3 residues early relative to the CDR3; the germline J gene fills the gap. This chain joins TRBV30 and TRBJ2-6, with TRBD2 as a possible D gene (7 bases). This CDR3 spans 15 amino acids. Per the germline V gene, CDR1 is GTSNPN and CDR2 is SVGIG (reference sequence). With 2 bases removed from V and 3 bases from J, the gap between germline ends came to 11 bases. The CDR3 here is CAWSRGGYGANVLTF. The CDR3 bases that were read are TGTGCCTGGAGTAGGGGGGGCTATGGGGCCAACGTC.

Turning to this clone: The read comes to an end 3 residues before the CDR3 does, leaving the germline J gene to fill in the end. V and J are TRBV5-1 and TRBJ2-2; 8 bases are shared with TRBD2. CDR1 and CDR2 from the germline V gene are SGHRS and YFSETQ. Trimming removed 1 base from V and 4 bases from J; junction bases left unmatched: 6. The CDR3 runs 16 residues. CDR3 amino acids: CASSLSTGGPTGELFF. The CDR3 DNA, read in part, is TGCGCCAGCAGCTTGAGTACGGGGGGGCCCACCGGGGAG.

With regard to this clone: The sequence runs out 3 residues before the end of the CDR3; the remainder is reconstructed from the germline J gene. The V gene is TRBV20-1, the J gene TRBJ2-3; 14 bases fit TRBD2. The J segment lost 4 bases and the V segment lost 7 bases, leaving 4 bases of the junction unmatched. The CDR3 loop spans 14 amino acids. Germline lookup yields CDR1 DFQATT and CDR2 SNEGSKA (reference sequence). The part of the CDR3 DNA that was read is TGCAGTGACGCGGGACTAGCGGGAGCAGATACG. Protein product: CSDAGLAGADT. The whole CDR3 reads CSDAGLAGADTQYF.

A note on this clone: The CDR3 end lies 3 residues beyond the end of the read and is filled in from the germline J gene. This sequence joins TRBV5-1 and TRBJ2-2, with D possibly being TRBD1 (6 bases). This CDR3 comprises 14 residues. Germline CDR1 is SGHRS and CDR2 is YFSETQ. Trimming removed 6 bases from V and 3 bases from J, with 12 bases in between. The CDR3 spells CASTRTVDTGELFF. Incomplete CDR3 DNA: TGCGCCAGCACCAGGACAGTTGACACCGGGGAG.